Here is one TCR beta chain with its context. Antigen: not known. This sample was included in a study of cytotoxic CD8 clonotypes in ibrutinib-treated CLL. Findings and limits, study-wide: Public clonotypes, an uncommon group, contracted or remained stable on treatment. There were differences in sampling times between sustained-remission and progressing patients. In comparison with age-matched healthy donors, baseline clonality was higher and tracked circulating CD8+ T-cell counts.

Here immunoSEQ multiplex PCR was the method, and the copy in TCRdb shows in-frame clones only, minus some. Of 130,000 or so clones listed, roughly three quarters were seen once; the top ten hold roughly 13%. The V gene's germline CDR1 is SGHDN and CDR2 FVKESK. V was pared by 4 bases and J by 4 bases, with 13 bases between. The CDR3 has 14 amino acids. The rearrangement links TRBV14 to TRBJ2-5, with no clear D. Sequences were derived from PBMCs, sampled after 12 months of ibrutinib treatment. The origin of this receptor is a human donor with chronic lymphocytic leukemia. As DNA, the CDR3 is TGTGCCAGCAGCCCTCTCCACTCGGGAGAGACCCAGTACTTC. It specifies CASSPLHSGETQYF.